This record concerns one TCR beta chain sequence. Its antigen is not known. The entry originates in a study of PD-1 blockade in classical Hodgkin lymphoma. Germline lookup yields CDR1 MGHRA and CDR2 YSYEKL. The CDR3 totals 13 residues. Trimming took 0 bases from V and 0 from J, leaving 0 bases between them. Some clones are missing from TCRdb's copy, which holds only in-frame ones; the method was immunoSEQ multiplex PCR. The table records over 35,000 clones, 85% to 90% of them present only once. All patients experienced relapse after autologous stem cell transplantation, and brentuximab vedotin exposure was variable. Whole-study findings and limits: Healthy donors were reported to have higher baseline TCR diversity than newly diagnosed patients. Complete responders' diversity at baseline resembled that of newly diagnosed patients.

The sequencing here drew on peripheral blood mononuclear cells (PBMCs), taken before the second cycle of nivolumab. V usage is TRBV4-1 and J usage is TRBJ1-5; unclear D gene. This sequence was found in a human donor with classical Hodgkin lymphoma. The CDR3 nucleotides read TGCGCCAGCAGCCAAGATAGCAATCAGCCCCAGCATTTT. Amino acids: CASSQDSNQPQHF.